This T cell receptor (beta chain) emerged from a study of human T cells and chemical hapten exposure. Overall study context: Chiefly women, the patients showed alopecia areata, totalis or universalis. Study results and limitations: TCRs at a frequency above 1 in 1000 stayed unchanged with DPC sensitization.

The time point: patch test 3, about 24 weeks after DPC sensitization. Treatment defined: therapeutic diphenylcyclopropenone sensitization with weekly scalp DPC. Patches went on only after blood had been drawn each time. After removal of 4 bases from V and 4 bases from J, the junction contained 7 bases not matched to a gene. Germline-derived CDR1 and CDR2 are SEHNR and FQNEAQ (reference sequence). This CDR3 region has 15 residues. This clonotype was seen a few times. Its antigen is not known. Unique molecular identifiers were affixed to discrete cDNA molecules within the library. TCRdb recomputed calls from the RACE reads with MiXCR, one row per CDR3 protein. The sample includes around 150,000 distinct CDR3 sequences, about 30% of them seen just once.

This sequence originates from a woman aged 18-29 years with alopecia areata. Some clones in this sample may be carry-over from other donors' samples. Sequenced material: whole blood, taken in connection with sensitization to the hapten diphenylcyclopropenone (DPC). The J gene is TRBJ2-7, the V gene TRBV7-9; the match to TRBD1 covers 10 bases. The CDR3, as DNA: TGTGCCAGCAGCTCGGCCGGGACAGGGGCGTACGAGCAGTACTTC. It codes for CASSSAGTGAYEQYF.